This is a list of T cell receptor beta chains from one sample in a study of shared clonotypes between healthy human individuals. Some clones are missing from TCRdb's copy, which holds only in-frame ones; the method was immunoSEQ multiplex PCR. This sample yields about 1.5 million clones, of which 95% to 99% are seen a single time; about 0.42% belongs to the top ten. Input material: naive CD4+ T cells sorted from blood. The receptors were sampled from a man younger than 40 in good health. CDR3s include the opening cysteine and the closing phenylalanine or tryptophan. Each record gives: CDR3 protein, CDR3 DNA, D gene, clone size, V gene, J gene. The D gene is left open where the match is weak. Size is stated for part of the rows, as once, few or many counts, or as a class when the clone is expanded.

cdr3_aa: CASSSGSTWNTEAFF; cdr3_nt: TGTGCCAGTAGTTCGGGGTCTACCTGGAACACTGAAGCTTTCTTT; d_call: -; clone_size: -; v_call: TRBV19; j_call: TRBJ1-1
cdr3_aa: CASSPGGTTSRNLAGGSFF; cdr3_nt: TGTGCCAGCTCACCGGGCGGGACGACGAGTCGAAATCTAGCGGGAGGGTCCTTCTTC; d_call: TRBD2; clone_size: -; v_call: TRBV18; j_call: TRBJ2-1
cdr3_aa: CASSAPRGGAHTEAFF; cdr3_nt: TGTGCCAGCAGCGCCCCCCGGGGGGGGGCACACACTGAAGCTTTCTTT; d_call: -; clone_size: once; v_call: TRBV9; j_call: TRBJ1-1
cdr3_aa: CASSVPSGGPGELFF; cdr3_nt: TGTGCCAGCAGCGTCCCGTCAGGTGGACCCGGGGAGCTGTTTTTT; d_call: -; clone_size: -; v_call: TRBV9; j_call: TRBJ2-2
cdr3_aa: CASSPLGRNTEAFF; cdr3_nt: TGCGCCAGCAGCCCCCTAGGAAGGAACACTGAAGCTTTCTTT; d_call: -; clone_size: -; v_call: TRBV5-1; j_call: TRBJ1-1
cdr3_aa: CASSMGLTGVGTYEQYF; cdr3_nt: TGTGCCAGTAGTATGGGGCTGACAGGGGTCGGAACCTACGAGCAGTACTTC; d_call: TRBD1; clone_size: once; v_call: TRBV19; j_call: TRBJ2-7
cdr3_aa: CASGLARWVYNEQFF; cdr3_nt: TGCGCCAGCGGGCTGGCCAGATGGGTCTACAATGAGCAGTTCTTC; d_call: -; clone_size: -; v_call: TRBV23-1; j_call: TRBJ2-1
cdr3_aa: CASSLAGNSGANVLTF; cdr3_nt: TGTGCCAGCAGCCTGGCCGGAAACTCTGGGGCCAACGTCCTGACTTTC; d_call: -; clone_size: -; v_call: TRBV7-6; j_call: TRBJ2-6
cdr3_aa: CASSKLAGGTDTQYF; cdr3_nt: TGTGCCAGCAGCAAACTAGCGGGAGGCACAGATACGCAGTATTTT; d_call: TRBD2; clone_size: -; v_call: TRBV28; j_call: TRBJ2-3
cdr3_aa: CASSSRDFEPDTQYF; cdr3_nt: TGTGCCAGCAGCAGCCGGGACTTTGAGCCAGATACGCAGTATTTT; d_call: -; clone_size: -; v_call: TRBV28; j_call: TRBJ2-3
cdr3_aa: CASSQGLLLNTEAFF; cdr3_nt: TGCGCCAGCAGCCAAGGGCTACTCCTTAACACTGAAGCTTTCTTT; d_call: -; clone_size: -; v_call: TRBV4-3; j_call: TRBJ1-1
cdr3_aa: CAISDWGPSYEQYF; cdr3_nt: TGTGCCATCAGTGATTGGGGGCCTTCCTACGAGCAGTACTTC; d_call: -; clone_size: -; v_call: TRBV10-3; j_call: TRBJ2-7
cdr3_aa: CATPRSRITIYF; cdr3_nt: TGTGCCACCCCCCGGTCCCGAATCACCATATATTTT; d_call: -; clone_size: -; v_call: TRBV10-3; j_call: TRBJ1-3
cdr3_aa: CASQGGLLAGGSYNEQFF; cdr3_nt: TGTGCCAGCCAGGGGGGCCTTTTGGCGGGAGGTTCCTACAATGAGCAGTTCTTC; d_call: -; clone_size: -; v_call: TRBV11-2; j_call: TRBJ2-1
cdr3_aa: CASRRLEVPGELFF; cdr3_nt: TGCGCCAGCAGAAGACTAGAGGTCCCCGGGGAGCTGTTTTTT; d_call: -; clone_size: -; v_call: TRBV10-2; j_call: TRBJ2-2
cdr3_aa: CASSIRGTSGRVSYEQYF; cdr3_nt: TGTGCCAGTAGTATCAGAGGGACTAGCGGGAGGGTATCCTACGAGCAGTACTTC; d_call: TRBD2; clone_size: once; v_call: TRBV19; j_call: TRBJ2-7
cdr3_aa: CASSLQTFVAFF; cdr3_nt: TGTGCCAGCAGCTTACAGACCTTCGTGGCTTTCTTT; d_call: -; clone_size: -; v_call: TRBV11-2; j_call: TRBJ1-1
cdr3_aa: CASSIRQVGDEKLFF; cdr3_nt: TGTGCCAGCAGCATCAGACAGGTTGGGGACGAAAAACTGTTTTTT; d_call: -; clone_size: -; v_call: TRBV5-4; j_call: TRBJ1-4
cdr3_aa: CASSPTWGDTQYF; cdr3_nt: TGCGCCAGCAGCCCCACTTGGGGAGATACGCAGTATTTT; d_call: -; clone_size: -; v_call: TRBV10-1; j_call: TRBJ2-3
cdr3_aa: CASRSPGTGGETQYF; cdr3_nt: TGCGCCAGCAGGAGTCCCGGGACAGGGGGGGAGACCCAGTACTTC; d_call: TRBD1; clone_size: -; v_call: TRBV5-1; j_call: TRBJ2-5
cdr3_aa: CASSQSISNQPQHF; cdr3_nt: TGTGCCAGCAGCCAAAGTATTAGCAATCAGCCCCAGCATTTT; d_call: -; clone_size: -; v_call: TRBV14; j_call: TRBJ1-5
cdr3_aa: CASSQDRLQAGNTIYF; cdr3_nt: TGCGCCAGCAGCCAAGATCGGTTACAGGCCGGAAACACCATATATTTT; d_call: -; clone_size: once; v_call: TRBV4-1; j_call: TRBJ1-3
cdr3_aa: CASSLDRLNTEAFF; cdr3_nt: TGTGCCAGCAGCTTGGACAGGTTGAACACTGAAGCTTTCTTT; d_call: -; clone_size: -; v_call: TRBV5-6; j_call: TRBJ1-1
cdr3_aa: CASSFGEGQAVGYTF; cdr3_nt: TGTGCCAGCAGCTTCGGGGAGGGACAGGCAGTCGGCTACACCTTC; d_call: TRBD1; clone_size: -; v_call: TRBV7-9; j_call: TRBJ1-2
cdr3_aa: CASSFSDRGRGGYTF; cdr3_nt: TGTGCCAGCAGTTTCTCGGACAGGGGCCGTGGTGGCTACACCTTC; d_call: TRBD1; clone_size: -; v_call: TRBV28; j_call: TRBJ1-2
cdr3_aa: CASSSRVGAHNEQFF; cdr3_nt: TGTGCCAGCAGCTCCCGAGTGGGAGCGCACAATGAGCAGTTCTTC; d_call: -; clone_size: -; v_call: TRBV9; j_call: TRBJ2-1
cdr3_aa: CASSRTENEQFF; cdr3_nt: TGCGCCAGCAGCCGGACAGAGAATGAGCAGTTCTTC; d_call: -; clone_size: -; v_call: TRBV4-1; j_call: TRBJ2-1
cdr3_aa: CASSEWREGTDTQYF; cdr3_nt: TGTGCCAGCAGTGAATGGCGGGAGGGAACAGATACGCAGTATTTT; d_call: TRBD2; clone_size: -; v_call: TRBV6-1; j_call: TRBJ2-3
cdr3_aa: CASSWRDNSYEQYF; cdr3_nt: TGCGCCAGCAGCTGGAGGGACAATTCCTACGAGCAGTACTTC; d_call: -; clone_size: -; v_call: TRBV5-1; j_call: TRBJ2-7
cdr3_aa: CASSLRLALKNYEQYF; cdr3_nt: TGTGCCAGCAGCTTACGACTAGCGTTGAAGAACTACGAGCAGTACTTC; d_call: TRBD2; clone_size: -; v_call: TRBV5-6; j_call: TRBJ2-7
cdr3_aa: CASSLSVITDTQYF; cdr3_nt: TGCGCCAGCAGCTTGTCGGTGATCACAGATACGCAGTATTTT; d_call: -; clone_size: -; v_call: TRBV5-1; j_call: TRBJ2-3
cdr3_aa: CASGSNGAGYTF; cdr3_nt: TGTGCCAGCGGTAGTAACGGGGCTGGCTACACCTTC; d_call: -; clone_size: -; v_call: TRBV6-1; j_call: TRBJ1-2
cdr3_aa: CVSSLGFLEQYF; cdr3_nt: TGTGTCAGCAGCTTAGGATTTCTCGAGCAGTACTTC; d_call: -; clone_size: -; v_call: TRBV7-8; j_call: TRBJ2-7
cdr3_aa: CASSASGMKNEQFF; cdr3_nt: TGTGCCAGCAGTGCTAGCGGGATGAAGAATGAGCAGTTCTTC; d_call: TRBD2; clone_size: -; v_call: TRBV28; j_call: TRBJ2-1
cdr3_aa: CASSIGRRARGYTF; cdr3_nt: TGTGCCAGTAGTATAGGTAGAAGGGCGCGAGGCTACACCTTC; d_call: -; clone_size: -; v_call: TRBV19; j_call: TRBJ1-2
cdr3_aa: CASSLGAGSTGEQYF; cdr3_nt: TGTGCCAGCTCCCTGGGGGCGGGTTCGACCGGGGAGCAGTACTTC; d_call: -; clone_size: -; v_call: TRBV18; j_call: TRBJ2-7
cdr3_aa: CAREGGGRRDYEQYF; cdr3_nt: TGTGCCAGAGAGGGAGGGGGCAGGAGAGACTACGAGCAGTACTTC; d_call: -; clone_size: -; v_call: TRBV7-3; j_call: TRBJ2-7
cdr3_aa: CSVVTRMNTEAFF; cdr3_nt: TGCAGCGTTGTAACTAGGATGAACACTGAAGCTTTCTTT; d_call: -; clone_size: -; v_call: TRBV29-1; j_call: TRBJ1-1
cdr3_aa: CASSQDRSTWETQYF; cdr3_nt: TGTGCCAGCAGCCAGGACAGGTCGACCTGGGAGACCCAGTACTTC; d_call: TRBD1; clone_size: -; v_call: TRBV11-2; j_call: TRBJ2-5
cdr3_aa: CASSLQPVGELFF; cdr3_nt: TGTGCCAGCAGTTTACAGCCCGTCGGGGAGCTGTTTTTT; d_call: -; clone_size: -; v_call: TRBV27; j_call: TRBJ2-2
cdr3_aa: CASQDNLGEKLFF; cdr3_nt: TGTGCCAGCCAGGACAACCTAGGGGAAAAACTGTTTTTT; d_call: -; clone_size: -; v_call: TRBV27; j_call: TRBJ1-4
cdr3_aa: CASSQTTGITGELFF; cdr3_nt: TGTGCCAGCTCACAGACGACAGGGATCACCGGGGAGCTGTTTTTT; d_call: TRBD1; clone_size: -; v_call: TRBV18; j_call: TRBJ2-2
cdr3_aa: CASSLATLAGGPVKNIQYF; cdr3_nt: TGCGCCAGCAGCTTGGCGACCCTAGCGGGAGGGCCTGTCAAAAACATTCAGTACTTC; d_call: TRBD2; clone_size: -; v_call: TRBV5-1; j_call: TRBJ2-4
cdr3_aa: CASSYTSGRADTQYF; cdr3_nt: TGTGCCAGCAGTTACACTAGCGGTCGTGCAGATACGCAGTATTTT; d_call: TRBD2; clone_size: -; v_call: TRBV6-5; j_call: TRBJ2-3
cdr3_aa: CASLVLANTGELFF; cdr3_nt: TGTGCCAGCCTAGTGCTGGCGAACACCGGGGAGCTGTTTTTT; d_call: -; clone_size: -; v_call: TRBV6-5; j_call: TRBJ2-2
cdr3_aa: CASSLTGRYEQYF; cdr3_nt: TGCGCCAGCAGCTTAACAGGGAGATACGAGCAGTACTTC; d_call: -; clone_size: once; v_call: TRBV5-1; j_call: TRBJ2-7
cdr3_aa: CASSEDGQGRNEKLFF; cdr3_nt: TGTGCCAGCAGTGAAGATGGGCAGGGGCGCAATGAAAAACTGTTTTTT; d_call: -; clone_size: -; v_call: TRBV2; j_call: TRBJ1-4
cdr3_aa: CASSSGQGQETQYF; cdr3_nt: TGTGCCAGCAGCTCCGGACAGGGGCAAGAGACCCAGTACTTC; d_call: TRBD1; clone_size: -; v_call: TRBV11-2; j_call: TRBJ2-5
cdr3_aa: CASSMRASNQPQHF; cdr3_nt: TGTGCCAGTAGTATGAGGGCTAGCAATCAGCCCCAGCATTTT; d_call: -; clone_size: -; v_call: TRBV19; j_call: TRBJ1-5
cdr3_aa: CASSIRLRQGAGNEQFF; cdr3_nt: TGTGCCAGTAGTATTCGTCTTCGACAGGGGGCAGGCAATGAGCAGTTCTTC; d_call: TRBD1; clone_size: -; v_call: TRBV19; j_call: TRBJ2-1
cdr3_aa: CASGRGYEQYF; cdr3_nt: TGTGCCAGCGGCAGGGGCTACGAGCAGTACTTC; d_call: -; clone_size: -; v_call: TRBV2; j_call: TRBJ2-7
cdr3_aa: CASSSVNTEAFF; cdr3_nt: TGTGCCAGCAGCTCGGTGAACACTGAAGCTTTCTTT; d_call: -; clone_size: -; v_call: TRBV7-3; j_call: TRBJ1-1
cdr3_aa: CATSPAGGNTGELFF; cdr3_nt: TGTGCCACCAGCCCGGCGGGAGGGAACACCGGGGAGCTGTTTTTT; d_call: TRBD2; clone_size: once; v_call: TRBV15; j_call: TRBJ2-2
cdr3_aa: CASSLRAGPLADTQYF; cdr3_nt: TGTGCCAGCAGTTTAAGGGCGGGCCCACTAGCGGATACGCAGTATTTT; d_call: TRBD2; clone_size: -; v_call: TRBV28; j_call: TRBJ2-3
cdr3_aa: CASSSLNQPQHF; cdr3_nt: TGTGCCAGCAGTTCTTTGAATCAGCCCCAGCATTTT; d_call: -; clone_size: -; v_call: TRBV6-5; j_call: TRBJ1-5